What follows describes a single T cell receptor beta chain. The data are from a study of blood T cells in healthy people across ages. Germline values: CDR1 DFQATT, CDR2 SNEGSKA (reference sequence). The V end was cut by 1 base, the J end by 9 bases, with 13 bases between. This CDR3 has 12 residues. Primed by a sample-barcoded 5' primer and a J-beta primer mix, a second PCR proceeded for roughly 7 to 12 cycles. TCRdb analysed the 5' RACE reads with MiXCR anew, one entry per CDR3 protein. The data contain about 670,000 distinct CDR3 sequences, 35% to 50% of them singletons. Input material: blood. This receptor was taken from a man at least 80 years old in good health. The rearrangement links TRBV20-1 to TRBJ2-7; TRBD1 is a possible D gene (6 bases). The CDR3 loop is CSARGPRGRQYF. Here the CDR3 DNA reads TGCAGTGCTAGAGGACCGAGGGGGAGGCAGTACTTC.